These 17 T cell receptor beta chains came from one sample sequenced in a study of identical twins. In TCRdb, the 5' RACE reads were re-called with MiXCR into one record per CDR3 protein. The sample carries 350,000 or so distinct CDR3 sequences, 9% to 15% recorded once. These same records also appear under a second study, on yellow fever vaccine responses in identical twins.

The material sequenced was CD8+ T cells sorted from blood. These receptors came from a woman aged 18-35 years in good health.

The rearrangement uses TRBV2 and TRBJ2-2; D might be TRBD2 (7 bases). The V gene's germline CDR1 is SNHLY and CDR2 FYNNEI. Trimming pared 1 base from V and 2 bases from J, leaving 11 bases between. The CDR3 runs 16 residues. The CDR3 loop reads CASSEGGGANTGELFF. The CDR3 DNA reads TGTGCCAGCAGTGAAGGAGGGGGGGCTAACACCGGGGAGCTGTTTTTT.

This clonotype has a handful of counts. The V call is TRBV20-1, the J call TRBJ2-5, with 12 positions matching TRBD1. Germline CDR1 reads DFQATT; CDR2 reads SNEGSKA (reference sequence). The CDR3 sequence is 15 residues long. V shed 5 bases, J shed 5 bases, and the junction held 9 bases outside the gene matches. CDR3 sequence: CSAQSGTGGQETQYF. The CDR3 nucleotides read TGCAGTGCTCAGTCCGGGACAGGGGGCCAGGAGACCCAGTACTTC.

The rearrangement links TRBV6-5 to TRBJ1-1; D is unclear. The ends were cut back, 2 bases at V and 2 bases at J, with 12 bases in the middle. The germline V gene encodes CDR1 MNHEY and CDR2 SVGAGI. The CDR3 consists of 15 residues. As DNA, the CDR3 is TGTGCCAGCAGTTACGCAGGCCGGGGTAACACTGAAGCTTTCTTT. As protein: CASSYAGRGNTEAFF.

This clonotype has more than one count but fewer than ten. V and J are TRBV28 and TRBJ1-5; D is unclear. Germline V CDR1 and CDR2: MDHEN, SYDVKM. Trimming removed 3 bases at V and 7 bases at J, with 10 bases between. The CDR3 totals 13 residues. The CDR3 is CASSFGGFQPQHF. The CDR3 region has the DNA TGTGCCAGCAGTTTCGGAGGGTTCCAGCCCCAGCATTTT. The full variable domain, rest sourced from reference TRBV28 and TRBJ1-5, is DVKVTQSSRYLVKRTGEKVFLECVQDMDHENMFWYRQDPGLGLRLIYFSYDVKMKEKGDIPEGYSVSREKKERFSLILESASTNQTSMYLCASSFGGFQPQHFGDGTRLSIL.

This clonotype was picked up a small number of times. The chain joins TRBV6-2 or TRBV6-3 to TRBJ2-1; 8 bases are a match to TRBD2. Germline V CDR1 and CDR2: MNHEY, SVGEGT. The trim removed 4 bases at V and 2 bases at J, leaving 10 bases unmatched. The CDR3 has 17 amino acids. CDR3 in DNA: TGTGCCAGCAGTTGGGATAGCGGGAAGAGTGCCTACAATGAGCAGTTCTTC. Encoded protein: CASSWDSGKSAYNEQFF.

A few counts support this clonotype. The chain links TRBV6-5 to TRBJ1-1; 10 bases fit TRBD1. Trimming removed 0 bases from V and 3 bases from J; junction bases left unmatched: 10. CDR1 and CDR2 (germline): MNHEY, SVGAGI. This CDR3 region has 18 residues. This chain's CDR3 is CASSYSNFGQGDYTEAFF. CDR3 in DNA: TGTGCCAGCAGTTACTCAAATTTTGGACAGGGGGATTACACTGAAGCTTTCTTT.

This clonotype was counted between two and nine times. The CDR3 DNA sequence: TGTGCCAGCAGCTCCTCTAGCGGGAGGGGCTCAGATACGCAGTATTTT. The encoded protein is CASSSSSGRGSDTQYF. The chain uses TRBV11-2 and TRBJ2-3, with 12 bases fitting TRBD2. The J segment lost 4 bases and the V segment lost 4 bases, leaving 6 bases of the junction unmatched. CDR3 length equals 16 residues. Germline V gene lookup returns CDR1 SGHAT and CDR2 FQNNGV.

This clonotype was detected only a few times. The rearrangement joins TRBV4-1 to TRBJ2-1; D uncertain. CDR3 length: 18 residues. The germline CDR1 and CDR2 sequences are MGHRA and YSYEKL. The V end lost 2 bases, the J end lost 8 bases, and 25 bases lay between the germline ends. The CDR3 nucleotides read TGCGCCAGCAGCCAATCTAGTTGGGTAGAAGTGGGTTCGGATGAGCAGTTCTTC. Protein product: CASSQSSWVEVGSDEQFF.

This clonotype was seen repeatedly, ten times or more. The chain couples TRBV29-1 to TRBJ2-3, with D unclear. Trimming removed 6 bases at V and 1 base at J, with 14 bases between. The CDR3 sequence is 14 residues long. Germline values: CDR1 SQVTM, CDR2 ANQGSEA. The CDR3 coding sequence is TGCAGCGTCGTAACGGGCATACGCACAGATACGCAGTATTTT. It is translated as CSVVTGIRTDTQYF.

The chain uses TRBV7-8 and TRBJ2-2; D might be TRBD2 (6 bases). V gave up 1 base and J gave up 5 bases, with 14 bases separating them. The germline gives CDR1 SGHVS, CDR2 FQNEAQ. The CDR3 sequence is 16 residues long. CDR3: CASSLDRDWGTGELFF. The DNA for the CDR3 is TGTGCCAGCAGCTTAGACCGGGACTGGGGGACCGGGGAGCTGTTTTTT.

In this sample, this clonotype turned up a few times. The CDR3 spells CASSHPAQGYTF. The CDR3 nucleotides read TGTGCCAGCAGCCATCCCGCGCAGGGTTACACCTTC. The chain combines TRBV27 with TRBJ1-2; D is possibly TRBD1 (5 bases). V was clipped by 6 bases and J by 11 bases, with 16 bases between them. This CDR3 is 12 amino acids long. Germline V gene sequence: CDR1 MNHEY, CDR2 SMNVEV (reference sequence).

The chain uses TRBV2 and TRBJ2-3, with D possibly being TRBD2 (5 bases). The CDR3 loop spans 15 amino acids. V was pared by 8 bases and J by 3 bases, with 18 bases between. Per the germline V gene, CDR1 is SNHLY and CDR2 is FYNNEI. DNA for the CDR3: TGTGCCAGCGGGGAAGGGAGTACGGCGACAGATACGCAGTATTTT. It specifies CASGEGSTATDTQYF.

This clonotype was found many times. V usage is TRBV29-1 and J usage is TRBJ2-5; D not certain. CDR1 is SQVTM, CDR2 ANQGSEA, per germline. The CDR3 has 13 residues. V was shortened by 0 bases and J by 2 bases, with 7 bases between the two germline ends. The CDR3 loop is CSVEEREQETQYF. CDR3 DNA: TGCAGCGTTGAAGAGCGAGAACAAGAGACCCAGTACTTC.

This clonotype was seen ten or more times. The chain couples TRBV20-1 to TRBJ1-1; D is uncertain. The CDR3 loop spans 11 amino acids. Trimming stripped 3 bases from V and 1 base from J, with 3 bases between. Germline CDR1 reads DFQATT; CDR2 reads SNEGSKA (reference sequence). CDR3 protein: CSARGNTEAFF. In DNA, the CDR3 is TGCAGTGCTAGGGGGAACACTGAAGCTTTCTTT.

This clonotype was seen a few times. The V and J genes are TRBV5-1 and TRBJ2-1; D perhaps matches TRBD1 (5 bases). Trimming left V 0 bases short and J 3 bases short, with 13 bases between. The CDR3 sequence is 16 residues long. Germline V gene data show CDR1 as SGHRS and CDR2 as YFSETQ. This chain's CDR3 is CASSLARTGLYNEQFF. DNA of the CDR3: TGCGCCAGCAGCTTGGCCCGTACAGGCCTCTACAATGAGCAGTTCTTC.

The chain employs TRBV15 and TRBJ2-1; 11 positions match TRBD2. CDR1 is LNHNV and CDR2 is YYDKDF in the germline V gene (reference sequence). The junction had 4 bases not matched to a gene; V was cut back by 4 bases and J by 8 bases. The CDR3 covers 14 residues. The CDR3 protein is CATSILAGVDEQFF. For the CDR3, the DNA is TGTGCCACCAGCATACTAGCGGGGGTGGATGAGCAGTTCTTC.

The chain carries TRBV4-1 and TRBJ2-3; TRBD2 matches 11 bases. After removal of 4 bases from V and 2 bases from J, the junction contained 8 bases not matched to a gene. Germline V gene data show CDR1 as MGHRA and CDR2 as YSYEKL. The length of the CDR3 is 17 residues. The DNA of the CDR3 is TGCGCCAGCAGCCTGGACGGGACTAGCGGATTCACAGATACGCAGTATTTT. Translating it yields CASSLDGTSGFTDTQYF.